The 15 T cell receptor beta chains below come from one sample, sequenced in a study of graft-versus-host responses after intestinal transplantation (dated by TCRdb to the early 2020s). The time point tag for this specimen amounts to: cells obtained before transplantation from donor or recipient. These TCRs are of unknown antigen specificity. The library was generated by the immunoSEQ multiplex PCR assay. TCRdb retrieved this table from immuneACCESS and kept in-frame rearrangements only. Not all clones are present; in checked studies, unresolved V genes account for under half, and no reason is known for the remainder. In this sample the table shows tens of thousands of clones, approximately 95% of which occur a single time. The top ten clonotypes cover under 0.3% of the sample. Source: unstimulated CD8+ T cells sorted from spleen or lymph node cells, taken before transplant. The receptors stem from a human donor who was the organ donor for an intestinal transplant.

The chain links TRBV9 to TRBJ2-7, with D perhaps matching TRBD2 (5 bases). The germline V gene encodes CDR1 SGDLS and CDR2 YYNGEE. Trimming cost V 7 bases and J 5 bases, with 19 bases left between them. The CDR3 has 14 amino acids. CDR3 residues: CASAASGVRDEQYF. CDR3 bases: TGTGCCAGCGCAGCGTCCGGGGTTCGGGACGAGCAGTACTTC.

The chain is built from TRBV10-1 and TRBJ1-1, with a tentative D call TRBD1 (5 bases). V lost 4 bases, J lost 3 bases, and 9 bases lay in between. CDR1 and CDR2 from the germline V gene are WNHNN and SYGVQD (reference sequence). The CDR3 extends over 13 amino acids. CDR3 in amino acids: CASSAGGDTEAFF. The CDR3 coding sequence is TGCGCCAGCAGTGCGGGGGGGGACACTGAAGCTTTCTTT.

The chain couples TRBV10-2 to TRBJ1-3; a weak D match, TRBD1 (5 bases). This CDR3 comprises 17 residues. The V and J ends lost 1 base and 1 base respectively, with 14 bases between them. Germline V gene lookup returns CDR1 WSHSY and CDR2 SAAADI. The CDR3 protein is CASSEWAGSGSGNTIYF. Written as DNA, the CDR3 is TGCGCCAGCAGTGAGTGGGCAGGGTCCGGTTCTGGAAACACCATATATTTT.

The rearrangement joins TRBV10-1 to TRBJ1-1; D gene unclear. With 2 bases removed from V and 5 bases from J, the gap between germline ends came to 9 bases. CDR1 is WNHNN, CDR2 SYGVQD, per germline (reference sequence). The CDR3 sequence is 13 residues long. The CDR3 DNA reads TGCGCCAGCAGTGAGGGGTTTGGTACTGAAGCTTTCTTT. This translates into CASSEGFGTEAFF.

CDR3 loop: CASSPGPSGALTPHWAQYF. The DNA of the CDR3 is TGTGCCAGCAGCCCAGGACCGTCGGGGGCGCTCACCCCACATTGGGCCCAGTACTTC. The chain joins TRBV13 to TRBJ2-5; D tentatively reads TRBD1 or TRBD2 (6 bases each). The CDR3 is 19 amino acids. V dropped 5 bases and J dropped 9 bases, with 34 bases sitting between them. Germline assignment: CDR1 PRHDT and CDR2 FYEKMQ (reference sequence). Variable domain in full (rest from reference TRBV13 and TRBJ2-5): AAGVIQSPRHLIKEKRETATLKCYPIPRHDTVYWYQQGPGQDPQFLISFYEKMQSDKGSIPDRFSAQQFSDYHSELNMSSLELGDSALYFCASSPGPSGALTPHWAQYFGPGTRLLVL.

In nucleotides, the CDR3 is TGTGCCAGCAGCTTGCCGGCAGAAGAGACCCAGTACTTC. This sequence encodes CASSLPAEETQYF. The chain links TRBV5-4 to TRBJ2-5; no firm D call. The germline V and J ends were trimmed by 1 base and 3 bases, with 7 bases remaining between them. Germline loops: CDR1 SGHNT, CDR2 YYREEE (reference sequence). The CDR3 totals 13 residues.

The chain is built from TRBV5-1 and TRBJ2-1, with D possibly being TRBD1 (5 bases). The germline V and J ends were trimmed by 0 bases and 8 bases, with 9 bases remaining between them. Germline V gives CDR1 SGHRS, CDR2 YFSETQ. This CDR3 comprises 13 residues. The CDR3 loop is CASSLGGRYEQFF. In DNA form, the CDR3 reads TGCGCCAGCAGCTTGGGGGGCCGCTATGAGCAGTTCTTC.

This chain links TRBV7-2 with TRBJ2-3; weak D call: TRBD2 (7 bases). The germline V gene has CDR1 SGHTA and CDR2 FQGNSA. V was clipped by 1 base and J by 2 bases, with 13 bases between them. CDR3 length equals 16 residues. CDR3 region: CASSLVAGASTDTQYF. In DNA form, the CDR3 reads TGTGCCAGCAGCTTAGTGGCGGGGGCCTCCACAGATACGCAGTATTTT.

The chain recombines TRBV28 with TRBJ2-7, with 9 bases lining up with TRBD1. CDR3 length equals 14 residues. Losses at the gene ends were 4 bases for V and 2 bases for J; bases not matched to a gene: 3. CDR1 and CDR2 (germline): MDHEN, SYDVKM. As DNA, the CDR3 is TGTGCCAGCAGTTCAAACAGGGGGCCCTACGAGCAGTACTTC. As protein: CASSSNRGPYEQYF.

V usage is TRBV10-3 and J usage is TRBJ1-2; 9 bases are a match to TRBD1. Germline V gene data show CDR1 as ENHRY and CDR2 as SYGVKD. The V segment lost 0 bases and the J segment 7 bases; nucleotides outside the gene matches: 6. The CDR3 extends over 15 amino acids. CDR3 region: CAISESGTGKFGYTF. In DNA form, the CDR3 reads TGTGCCATCAGTGAGTCCGGGACAGGGAAGTTTGGCTACACCTTC.

The V and J genes are TRBV9 and TRBJ2-7, with D tentatively TRBD1 (6 bases). The germline CDR1 and CDR2 sequences are SGDLS and YYNGEE. The CDR3 loop spans 13 amino acids. V gave up 7 bases and J gave up 2 bases, with 13 bases separating them. CDR3 coding DNA: TGTGCCAGCGAGGGCAGGGACACCTACGAGCAGTACTTC. This encodes CASEGRDTYEQYF.

This chain joins TRBV4-3 and TRBJ2-7; D uncertain. The CDR3 has 15 residues. In germline, CDR1 is LGHNA, CDR2 YSLEER. The V end lost 3 bases, the J end lost 5 bases, and 17 bases lay between the germline ends. For the CDR3, the DNA is TGCGCCAGCAGCCACGGATTAGCCGGGTCCAACGAGCAGTACTTC. It specifies CASSHGLAGSNEQYF.

The rearrangement joins TRBV5-1 to TRBJ2-1; 11 bases match TRBD1. CDR1 SGHRS and CDR2 YFSETQ come from the germline V gene. The CDR3 consists of 15 residues. Trimming cost V 6 bases and J 4 bases; bases outside gene matches: 6. CDR3 nucleotides: TGCGCCAGCAACGCCGGACAGGGGGCTTACAATGAGCAGTTCTTC. This sequence encodes CASNAGQGAYNEQFF.

The chain carries TRBV10-2 and TRBJ1-1; the D gene is possibly TRBD1 (5 bases). V shed 8 bases and J shed 3 bases, with 13 bases lying between them. The CDR3 runs to 13 residues. CDR1 is WSHSY, CDR2 SAAADI, per germline. CDR3 residues: CASGWAGHTEAFF. The DNA of the CDR3 is TGCGCCAGCGGCTGGGCAGGGCACACTGAAGCTTTCTTT.

V gene TRBV7-9 combines with J gene TRBJ1-5; TRBD1 matches at 7 bases. The CDR3 length is 15 residues. Germline-derived CDR1 and CDR2 are SEHNR and FQNEAQ (reference sequence). V lost 7 bases and J lost 2; bases outside the gene matches: 8. CDR3: CASTNEGAGNQPQHF. CDR3 DNA sequence: TGTGCCAGCACCAATGAGGGGGCGGGCAATCAGCCCCAGCATTTT.